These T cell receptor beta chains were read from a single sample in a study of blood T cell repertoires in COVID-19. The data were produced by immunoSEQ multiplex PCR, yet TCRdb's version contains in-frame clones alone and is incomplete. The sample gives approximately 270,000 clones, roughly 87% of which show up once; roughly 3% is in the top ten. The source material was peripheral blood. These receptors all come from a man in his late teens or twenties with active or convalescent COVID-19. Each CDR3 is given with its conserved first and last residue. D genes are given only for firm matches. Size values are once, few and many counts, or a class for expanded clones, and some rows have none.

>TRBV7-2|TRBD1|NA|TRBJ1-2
TGTGCCAGCAGCCTCCGTCTACAGGGGGCTAAGGGCTACACCTTC
CASSLRLQGAKGYTF
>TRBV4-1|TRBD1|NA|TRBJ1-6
TGCGCCAGCAGCCATTTGGGACAGGGGGCCAATTCACCCCTCCACTTT
CASSHLGQGANSPLHF
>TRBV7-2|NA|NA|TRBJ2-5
TGTGCCAGCAGCTTAGTTAAAGGGACTTTCCAAGAGACCCAGTACTTC
CASSLVKGTFQETQYF
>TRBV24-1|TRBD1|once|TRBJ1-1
TGTGCCACCAGTGATGCGGGACAGGGGCACACTGAAGCTTTCTTT
CATSDAGQGHTEAFF
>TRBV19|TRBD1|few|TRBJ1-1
TGTGCCAGTGGACAGGGCAACACTGAAGCTTTCTTT
CASGQGNTEAFF
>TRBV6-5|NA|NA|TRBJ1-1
TGTGCCAGCAGTTATTCCCAGGGTACTGAAGCTTTCTTT
CASSYSQGTEAFF
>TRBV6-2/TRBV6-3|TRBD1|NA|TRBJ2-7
TGTGCCAGCAGTTTCGGACAGGTGACCTACGAGCAGTACTTC
CASSFGQVTYEQYF
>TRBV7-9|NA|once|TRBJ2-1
TGTGCCAGCAGCTTAGAGCAGGGTTGGGGCAATGAGCAGTTCTTC
CASSLEQGWGNEQFF
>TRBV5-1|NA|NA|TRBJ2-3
TGCGCCAGCAAGGTTGAGGGAGAAGATACGCAGTATTTT
CASKVEGEDTQYF
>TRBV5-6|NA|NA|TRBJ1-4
TGTGCCAGCAGCTCTCTTGATGAAAAACTGTTTTTT
CASSSLDEKLFF
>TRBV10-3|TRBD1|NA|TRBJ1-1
TGTGCCATCAGGGTGGACAGGTCGTCTGAAGCTTTCTTT
CAIRVDRSSEAFF
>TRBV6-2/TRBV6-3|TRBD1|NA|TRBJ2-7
TGTGCCAGCAGCTCCGGGACAGAAAAACGAAAAAAATCCTACGAGCAGTACTTC
CASSSGTEKRKKSYEQYF
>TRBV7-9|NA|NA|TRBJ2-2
TGTGCCAGCACCCTAGGGGCTGGGACTGCATACACCGGGGAGCTGTTTTTT
CASTLGAGTAYTGELFF
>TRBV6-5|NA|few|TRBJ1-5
TGTGCCAGCAGTTACGTCCCTAATCAGCCCCAGCATTTT
CASSYVPNQPQHF
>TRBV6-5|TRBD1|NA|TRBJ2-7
TGTGCCAGCAGAGGGGGCGACTACTACGAGCAGTACTTC
CASRGGDYYEQYF
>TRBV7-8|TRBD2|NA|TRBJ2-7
TGTGCCAGCAGCCCCCAAGGGGCGGGGGGACCCTACGAGCAGTACTTC
CASSPQGAGGPYEQYF
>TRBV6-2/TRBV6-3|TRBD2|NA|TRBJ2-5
TGTGCCAGCAGTTACTCTACTAGCGGGGGGGCAGAAGAGACCCAGTACTTC
CASSYSTSGGAEETQYF
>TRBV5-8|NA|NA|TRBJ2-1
TGTGCCAGCAGCCCTCCTTACGGGAATGAGCAGTTCTTC
CASSPPYGNEQFF
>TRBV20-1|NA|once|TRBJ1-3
TGCAGTGCTTACCAGCGGAACACCATATATTTT
CSAYQRNTIYF
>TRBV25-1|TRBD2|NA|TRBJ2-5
TGTGCCAGCAGTGAATGGGGGGGGGAGACCCAGTACTTC
CASSEWGGETQYF
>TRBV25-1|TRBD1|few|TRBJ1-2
TGTGCCAGCAGTCCCTGGACAGGGATAGACTATGGCTACACCTTC
CASSPWTGIDYGYTF
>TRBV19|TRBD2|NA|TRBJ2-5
TGTGCCAGTAGCCCTAGGATAGCGGGAGCGTACGAGACCCAGTACTTC
CASSPRIAGAYETQYF
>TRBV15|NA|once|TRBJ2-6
TGTGCCACCTTCGGGTCGGGGAACTCTGGGGCCAACGTCCTGACTTTC
CATFGSGNSGANVLTF
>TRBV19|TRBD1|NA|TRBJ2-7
TGTGCCAGTAGTATAGGGACAGGGGCCTACGAGCAGTACTTC
CASSIGTGAYEQYF
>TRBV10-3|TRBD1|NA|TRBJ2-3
TGTGCCACCAGGAACAGGGGAAGGGCAGATACGCAGTATTTT
CATRNRGRADTQYF
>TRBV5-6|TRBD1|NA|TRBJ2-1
TGTGCCAGCAGCTTGAAACAGGGGTCCAATTTAGAGTTCTTC
CASSLKQGSNLEFF
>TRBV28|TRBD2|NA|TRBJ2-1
TGTGCCAGCAGTCCACGTAGGCTAGCGGGCGACAATGAGCAGTTCTTC
CASSPRRLAGDNEQFF